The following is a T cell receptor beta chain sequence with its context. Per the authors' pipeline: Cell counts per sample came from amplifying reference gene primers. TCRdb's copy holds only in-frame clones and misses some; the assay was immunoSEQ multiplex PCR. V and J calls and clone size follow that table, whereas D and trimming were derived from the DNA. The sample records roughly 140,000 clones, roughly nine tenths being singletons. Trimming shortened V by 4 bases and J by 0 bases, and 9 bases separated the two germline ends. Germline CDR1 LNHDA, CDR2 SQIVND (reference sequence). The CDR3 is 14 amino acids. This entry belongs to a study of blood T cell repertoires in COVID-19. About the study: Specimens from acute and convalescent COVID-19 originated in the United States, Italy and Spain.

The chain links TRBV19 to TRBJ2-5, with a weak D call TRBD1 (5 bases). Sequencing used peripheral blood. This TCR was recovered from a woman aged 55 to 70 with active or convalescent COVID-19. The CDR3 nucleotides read TGTGCCAGTAGTAAATTGGACAACCAAGAGACCCAGTACTTC. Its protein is CASSKLDNQETQYF.